These T cell receptor beta chains were read from a single sample in a study of blood T cell repertoires in COVID-19. Sequencing was performed with immunoSEQ multiplex PCR; in TCRdb, only in-frame clones are kept and a portion is missing. The sample carries 200,000 to 300,000 clones, more than 75% recorded once. Sequencing input: peripheral blood. These receptors all come from a woman aged 55-70 years with active or convalescent COVID-19. CDR3s include the opening cysteine and the closing phenylalanine or tryptophan. D genes are given only for firm matches. Part of the rows lack a size; the others show once, few, many or a class for expanded clones.

CDR3nt: TGTGCCAGCAGTGCTCCCGTTGGGGGGACTAGCGGGGGAGGAGAGACCCAGTACTTC
CDR3aa: CASSAPVGGTSGGGETQYF
d_gene: TRBD2
v_gene: TRBV2
abundance: -
j_gene: TRBJ2-5

CDR3nt: TGTGCCAGCAGCTTGGGCACCCGCGGGGGAGCCTACGAGCAGTACTTC
CDR3aa: CASSLGTRGGAYEQYF
d_gene: TRBD2
v_gene: TRBV5-4
abundance: once
j_gene: TRBJ2-7

CDR3nt: TGTGCCAGCAGTTACCCCGGTGGCAATCAGCCCCAGCATTTT
CDR3aa: CASSYPGGNQPQHF
d_gene: -
v_gene: TRBV6-5
abundance: -
j_gene: TRBJ1-5

CDR3nt: TGTGCCAGCAGCGGGCGGGACAGGGGGGCCGGGGAGCTGTTTTTT
CDR3aa: CASSGRDRGAGELFF
d_gene: TRBD1
v_gene: TRBV14
abundance: -
j_gene: TRBJ2-2

CDR3nt: TGCGCCAGCAGCCTGGGACAGGGGACTGGAAACACCATATATTTT
CDR3aa: CASSLGQGTGNTIYF
d_gene: TRBD1
v_gene: TRBV5-1
abundance: -
j_gene: TRBJ1-3

CDR3nt: TGTGCCAGCAGGACTTACACAGGGGTAGCTTTCTTT
CDR3aa: CASRTYTGVAFF
d_gene: TRBD1
v_gene: TRBV7-2
abundance: -
j_gene: TRBJ1-1

CDR3nt: TGTGCCATCAGGGACACGGCAGCACTAAATTCACCCCTCCACTTT
CDR3aa: CAIRDTAALNSPLHF
d_gene: -
v_gene: TRBV10-3
abundance: -
j_gene: TRBJ1-6

CDR3nt: TGTGCCAGCAGTGGGCCACAGGGTGCTAATGAAAAACTGTTTTTT
CDR3aa: CASSGPQGANEKLFF
d_gene: -
v_gene: TRBV25-1
abundance: -
j_gene: TRBJ1-4

CDR3nt: TGTGCCAGCAGCTTAGGGGGACTAGCGGGGTTAGGAGAGCAGTACTTC
CDR3aa: CASSLGGLAGLGEQYF
d_gene: TRBD2
v_gene: TRBV7-2
abundance: -
j_gene: TRBJ2-7

CDR3nt: TGTGCCACCCAAGGACAGAAAAGCTCCTACAATGAGCAGTTCTTC
CDR3aa: CATQGQKSSYNEQFF
d_gene: -
v_gene: TRBV2
abundance: -
j_gene: TRBJ2-1

CDR3nt: TGTGCCATCAGTGCGGTGAGGGCTAGCGGTCGCACAGATACGCAGTATTTT
CDR3aa: CAISAVRASGRTDTQYF
d_gene: TRBD2
v_gene: TRBV10-3
abundance: few
j_gene: TRBJ2-3

CDR3nt: TGTGCCAGCAGCCCGCTACAGGGGGCCGCCTTCGAGGCTTTCTTT
CDR3aa: CASSPLQGAAFEAFF
d_gene: TRBD1
v_gene: TRBV7-2
abundance: -
j_gene: TRBJ1-1

CDR3nt: TGCGCCAGTTCGGATGGAGGCACAGATACGCAGTATTTT
CDR3aa: CASSDGGTDTQYF
d_gene: -
v_gene: TRBV10-1
abundance: -
j_gene: TRBJ2-3

CDR3nt: TGTGCCAGCAGCCAGGGGAGGGCGGCCACTGAAGCTTTCTTT
CDR3aa: CASSQGRAATEAFF
d_gene: -
v_gene: TRBV5-5
abundance: -
j_gene: TRBJ1-1

CDR3nt: TGTGCCAGTAGGGACAGGGGACTTAACTATGGCTACACCTTC
CDR3aa: CASRDRGLNYGYTF
d_gene: TRBD1
v_gene: TRBV19
abundance: -
j_gene: TRBJ1-2

CDR3nt: TGTGCCAGCTCACTGCTCAACTATGGCTACACCTTC
CDR3aa: CASSLLNYGYTF
d_gene: -
v_gene: TRBV12-3/TRBV12-4
abundance: -
j_gene: TRBJ1-2

CDR3nt: TGTGCCAGCAGCCTCAGGGAAGAGCAGCCCCAGCATTTT
CDR3aa: CASSLREEQPQHF
d_gene: -
v_gene: TRBV7-2
abundance: -
j_gene: TRBJ1-5

CDR3nt: TGTGCCAGCAGTTACGGAGGGGTAGCTGGAAACACCATATATTTT
CDR3aa: CASSYGGVAGNTIYF
d_gene: -
v_gene: TRBV6-5
abundance: -
j_gene: TRBJ1-3

CDR3nt: TGTGCCAGCAGCCCCGGGGACTACGAGCAGTACTTC
CDR3aa: CASSPGDYEQYF
d_gene: -
v_gene: TRBV7-8
abundance: -
j_gene: TRBJ2-7

CDR3nt: TGTGCCAGTAGTAAAAGGACAGGGGGCAATCAGCCCCAGCATTTT
CDR3aa: CASSKRTGGNQPQHF
d_gene: TRBD1
v_gene: TRBV19
abundance: few
j_gene: TRBJ1-5

CDR3nt: TGTGCCAGCAGTTTAATGGCAGGGCGTCAGCCCCAGCATTTT
CDR3aa: CASSLMAGRQPQHF
d_gene: -
v_gene: TRBV27
abundance: -
j_gene: TRBJ1-5

CDR3nt: TGCGCCAGCAGCCAGTGGACTACAGGCAATGAGCAGTTCTTC
CDR3aa: CASSQWTTGNEQFF
d_gene: -
v_gene: TRBV4-3
abundance: -
j_gene: TRBJ2-1

CDR3nt: TGTCGCAGAAAGATATACAGGGACCACCGTTTCTATGGCTACACCTTC
CDR3aa: CRRKIYRDHRFYGYTF
d_gene: -
v_gene: TRBV21-1
abundance: -
j_gene: TRBJ1-2

CDR3nt: TGTGCCAGCAGTCCCGCAGGGGGGCGGACTGAAGCTTTCTTT
CDR3aa: CASSPAGGRTEAFF
d_gene: -
v_gene: TRBV21-1
abundance: -
j_gene: TRBJ1-1

CDR3nt: TGTGCCAGCAGTGCGGACTCCTACTCCTATAATTCACCCCTCCACTTT
CDR3aa: CASSADSYSYNSPLHF
d_gene: -
v_gene: TRBV25-1
abundance: once
j_gene: TRBJ1-6